This T cell receptor beta chain was retrieved from a study of T cell changes during pregnancy in multiple sclerosis. The data were produced by immunoSEQ multiplex PCR, yet TCRdb's version contains in-frame clones alone and is incomplete. The table shows approximately 100,000 clones, with more than 80% occurring only once. Trimming cost V 4 bases and J 7 bases, with 23 bases left between them. Germline lookup yields CDR1 KGHSH and CDR2 LQKENI. This CDR3 contains 17 residues. The receptor was isolated from a female donor with multiple sclerosis, enrolled in a pregnancy study. Sequenced material: peripheral blood, taken in the second trimester of pregnancy. The rearrangement uses TRBV18 and TRBJ2-1, with D maybe TRBD1 (6 bases). The CDR3 loop is CASSQGGVRRGGNEQFF. As DNA, the CDR3 is TGTGCCAGCTCACAAGGGGGTGTGCGCCGAGGGGGAAATGAGCAGTTCTTC.